This TCR beta chain was identified during a study of cytomegalovirus exposure and HLA in healthy donors. The germline V gene has CDR1 GTSNPN and CDR2 SVGIG (reference sequence). J was trimmed by 6 bases and V by 0 bases; bases with no gene match: 4. The CDR3 has 13 amino acids. The PCR had 60 Vbeta and 13 Jbeta primers. Profiled with immunoSEQ multiplex PCR; TCRdb holds only in-frame clones, not every one. Of roughly 110,000 clones detected, about 70% appear once; the ten largest clones hold roughly an eighth. The receptor was isolated from a woman aged 40-49 years in good health and CMV-seropositive. Sequenced material: PBMCs. The chain links TRBV30 to TRBJ1-1; TRBD1 matches 7 bases. CDR3 in amino acids: CAWSVHRGSEAFF. The CDR3 region has the DNA TGTGCCTGGAGTGTACACAGGGGTTCTGAAGCTTTCTTT.